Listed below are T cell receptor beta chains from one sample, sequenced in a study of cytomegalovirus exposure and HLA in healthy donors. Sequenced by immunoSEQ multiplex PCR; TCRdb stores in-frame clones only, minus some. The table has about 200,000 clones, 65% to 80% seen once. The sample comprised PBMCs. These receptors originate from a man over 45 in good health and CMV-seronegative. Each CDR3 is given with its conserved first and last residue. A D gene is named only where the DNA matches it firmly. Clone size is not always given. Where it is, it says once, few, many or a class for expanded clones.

CDR3 DNA: TGTGCCAGCTCACCGGGGGGACGGTCCTACGAGCAGTACTTC
CDR3 protein: CASSPGGRSYEQYF
clone size: -
CDR3 length: 14
V gene: TRBV18
D gene: -
J gene: TRBJ2-7

CDR3 DNA: TGTGCCAGCTCCCTAGGACAGGAAACCTACGAGCAGTACTTC
CDR3 protein: CASSLGQETYEQYF
clone size: few
CDR3 length: 14
V gene: TRBV18
D gene: TRBD1
J gene: TRBJ2-7

CDR3 DNA: TGTGCCATCAGTGAATGGGGGGGGTGGGAAAGCAATCAGCCCCAGCATTTT
CDR3 protein: CAISEWGGWESNQPQHF
clone size: few
CDR3 length: 17
V gene: TRBV10-3
D gene: -
J gene: TRBJ1-5

CDR3 DNA: TGTGCCAGCAGCTTAGATGCCCTGGCTAGCGGGTCTCCCGGGGAGCTGTTTTTT
CDR3 protein: CASSLDALASGSPGELFF
clone size: -
CDR3 length: 18
V gene: TRBV7-6
D gene: TRBD2
J gene: TRBJ2-2

CDR3 DNA: TGTGCCAGCAGCTTTATGGAGCGGGTCATTCAGTACTTC
CDR3 protein: CASSFMERVIQYF
clone size: -
CDR3 length: 13
V gene: TRBV5-6
D gene: -
J gene: TRBJ2-4

CDR3 DNA: TGTGCCAGCAGCGTTAACAGGGGAAGAACTGAAGCTTTCTTT
CDR3 protein: CASSVNRGRTEAFF
clone size: -
CDR3 length: 14
V gene: TRBV5-4
D gene: TRBD1
J gene: TRBJ1-1

CDR3 DNA: TGCGCCAGCAGGGTGGGAGGGGCCCTAAACACTGAAGCTTTCTTT
CDR3 protein: CASRVGGALNTEAFF
clone size: -
CDR3 length: 15
V gene: TRBV10-2
D gene: -
J gene: TRBJ1-1

CDR3 DNA: TGTGCCACCCAGGAAAGGACAGGGATTGGAAACACCATATATTTT
CDR3 protein: CATQERTGIGNTIYF
clone size: -
CDR3 length: 15
V gene: TRBV6-1
D gene: TRBD1
J gene: TRBJ1-3

CDR3 DNA: TGTGCCAGCAGCTTAAGAGCGATCCGCACAGATACGCAGTATTTT
CDR3 protein: CASSLRAIRTDTQYF
clone size: once
CDR3 length: 15
V gene: TRBV7-2
D gene: -
J gene: TRBJ2-3

CDR3 DNA: TGTGCCAGCAGCCAACGATCCGGGACTGCTTGGTCCTACAATGAGCAGTTCTTC
CDR3 protein: CASSQRSGTAWSYNEQFF
clone size: -
CDR3 length: 18
V gene: TRBV11-2
D gene: -
J gene: TRBJ2-1

CDR3 DNA: TGTGCCAGCAGGCCGGGACTAGCGAGGGATGAGCAGTTCTTC
CDR3 protein: CASRPGLARDEQFF
clone size: -
CDR3 length: 14
V gene: TRBV7-8
D gene: TRBD2
J gene: TRBJ2-1

CDR3 DNA: TGTGCCAGCGGTGGCCGCACCATATATTTT
CDR3 protein: CASGGRTIYF
clone size: -
CDR3 length: 10
V gene: TRBV9
D gene: -
J gene: TRBJ1-3

CDR3 DNA: TGTGCCAGCAGTTTAACTAGCGGCTCCTACAATGAGCAGTTCTTC
CDR3 protein: CASSLTSGSYNEQFF
clone size: -
CDR3 length: 15
V gene: TRBV6-5
D gene: TRBD2
J gene: TRBJ2-1

CDR3 DNA: TGTGCCAGCAGTGAAGCGTGGGGACTGTCCTACAATGAGCAGTTCTTC
CDR3 protein: CASSEAWGLSYNEQFF
clone size: few
CDR3 length: 16
V gene: TRBV6-1
D gene: -
J gene: TRBJ2-1

CDR3 DNA: TGTGCCAGCAGAAGGGACAGCGCCTACGAGCAGTACTTC
CDR3 protein: CASRRDSAYEQYF
clone size: -
CDR3 length: 13
V gene: TRBV6-5
D gene: TRBD1
J gene: TRBJ2-7

CDR3 DNA: TGTGCCAGCAGTTTATTCGGGACAGGGTCTTATGAAAAACTGTTTTTT
CDR3 protein: CASSLFGTGSYEKLFF
clone size: -
CDR3 length: 16
V gene: TRBV28
D gene: TRBD1
J gene: TRBJ1-4

CDR3 DNA: TGTGCCAGCAGTTTAAGGACTAGGAGCTACAATGAGCAGTTCTTC
CDR3 protein: CASSLRTRSYNEQFF
clone size: -
CDR3 length: 15
V gene: TRBV28
D gene: TRBD2
J gene: TRBJ2-1

CDR3 DNA: TGTGCCAGCAGCTTGGTAGGGGCCGCTGAGCAGTTCTTC
CDR3 protein: CASSLVGAAEQFF
clone size: -
CDR3 length: 13
V gene: TRBV5-4
D gene: -
J gene: TRBJ2-1

CDR3 DNA: TGCAGCGTTGAAGTCCCTCAATCCGACAGAATCCTCGCAACTAATGAAAAACTGTTTTTT
CDR3 protein: CSVEVPQSDRILATNEKLFF
clone size: -
CDR3 length: 20
V gene: TRBV29-1
D gene: -
J gene: TRBJ1-4

CDR3 DNA: TGTGCCAGCAGTTCGAGGTACCAAGAGACCCAGTACTTC
CDR3 protein: CASSSRYQETQYF
clone size: -
CDR3 length: 13
V gene: TRBV27
D gene: -
J gene: TRBJ2-5

CDR3 DNA: TGTGCCAGCACCCGGACAGGGACTAAGGGAAGCTATGGCTACACCTTC
CDR3 protein: CASTRTGTKGSYGYTF
clone size: -
CDR3 length: 16
V gene: TRBV9
D gene: TRBD1
J gene: TRBJ1-2

CDR3 DNA: TGTGCCAGCAGTCCTCTCTCCTATAATTCACCCCTCCACTTT
CDR3 protein: CASSPLSYNSPLHF
clone size: -
CDR3 length: 14
V gene: TRBV28
D gene: -
J gene: TRBJ1-6

CDR3 DNA: TGTGCCAGCAGCTTCCGGGACAGGGGTAAACAGCCCCAGCATTTT
CDR3 protein: CASSFRDRGKQPQHF
clone size: -
CDR3 length: 15
V gene: TRBV5-8
D gene: TRBD1
J gene: TRBJ1-5

CDR3 DNA: TGTGCCAGCAGCTTACCTCTAGCGGGAGTACGACAGTTCTTC
CDR3 protein: CASSLPLAGVRQFF
clone size: -
CDR3 length: 14
V gene: TRBV7-2
D gene: TRBD2
J gene: TRBJ2-1

CDR3 DNA: TGTGCCAGCAGTTTATCGCAGCGGGAGGGCCAAGATACGCAGTATTTT
CDR3 protein: CASSLSQREGQDTQYF
clone size: -
CDR3 length: 16
V gene: TRBV27
D gene: TRBD2
J gene: TRBJ2-3

CDR3 DNA: TGTGCCAGCAGTTCTGGTAGGGGGCCCGGGGAGCTGTTTTTT
CDR3 protein: CASSSGRGPGELFF
clone size: -
CDR3 length: 14
V gene: TRBV6-5
D gene: TRBD1
J gene: TRBJ2-2

CDR3 DNA: TGTGCCAGCTCACCCGTACTAGCGGGGTACAATGAGCAGTTCTTC
CDR3 protein: CASSPVLAGYNEQFF
clone size: -
CDR3 length: 15
V gene: TRBV18
D gene: TRBD2
J gene: TRBJ2-1

CDR3 DNA: TGTGCCAGCAGTTTATTATCAGGGGGCGATGGTGGCTACACCTTC
CDR3 protein: CASSLLSGGDGGYTF
clone size: -
CDR3 length: 15
V gene: TRBV28
D gene: TRBD1
J gene: TRBJ1-2

CDR3 DNA: TGCGCCAGCAGCTCCGGACTAGCGAGAGGGCGGGGAAGCGGTGAGCAGTTCTTC
CDR3 protein: CASSSGLARGRGSGEQFF
clone size: -
CDR3 length: 18
V gene: TRBV5-1
D gene: TRBD2
J gene: TRBJ2-1

CDR3 DNA: TGTGCCAGAAGCTGTTGCCCAGGACAGGGAAACACCGGGGAGCTGTTTTTT
CDR3 protein: CARSCCPGQGNTGELFF
clone size: -
CDR3 length: 17
V gene: TRBV5-3
D gene: TRBD1
J gene: TRBJ2-2

CDR3 DNA: TGTGCCAGCAGCTTAGAGGGGGGGACCCGAGAGACCCAGTACTTC
CDR3 protein: CASSLEGGTRETQYF
clone size: once
CDR3 length: 15
V gene: TRBV7-2
D gene: -
J gene: TRBJ2-5

CDR3 DNA: TGTGCCAGCAGTAGAGAGGGGGCGGAGACCCAGTACTTC
CDR3 protein: CASSREGAETQYF
clone size: -
CDR3 length: 13
V gene: TRBV28
D gene: TRBD1
J gene: TRBJ2-5

CDR3 DNA: TGTGCCAGCTCACCCGGACAGGGGGTTGAGGGCTACACCTTC
CDR3 protein: CASSPGQGVEGYTF
clone size: -
CDR3 length: 14
V gene: TRBV18
D gene: TRBD1
J gene: TRBJ1-2

CDR3 DNA: TGTGCCAGCAGTCTGGGGCGTGGGACTAGCATCGATGAGCAGTTCTTC
CDR3 protein: CASSLGRGTSIDEQFF
clone size: -
CDR3 length: 16
V gene: TRBV11-2
D gene: TRBD2
J gene: TRBJ2-1

CDR3 DNA: TGCGCCAGCAGCTTTACTAGTATCTCCTACAATGAGCAGTTCTTC
CDR3 protein: CASSFTSISYNEQFF
clone size: -
CDR3 length: 15
V gene: TRBV5-1
D gene: -
J gene: TRBJ2-1

CDR3 DNA: TGTGCCAGCAGCGTAGCGGAGAACACCGGGGAGCTGTTTTTT
CDR3 protein: CASSVAENTGELFF
clone size: once
CDR3 length: 14
V gene: TRBV7-3
D gene: -
J gene: TRBJ2-2

CDR3 DNA: TGCGCCAGCAGCCAAGTAAGGGGCATGAACACTGAAGCTTTCTTT
CDR3 protein: CASSQVRGMNTEAFF
clone size: -
CDR3 length: 15
V gene: TRBV4-1
D gene: -
J gene: TRBJ1-1

CDR3 DNA: TGTGCCAGCAGCCAAGATGTCGCCGGGACAGCCAATGAAAAACTGTTTTTT
CDR3 protein: CASSQDVAGTANEKLFF
clone size: -
CDR3 length: 17
V gene: TRBV4-2
D gene: TRBD1
J gene: TRBJ1-4

CDR3 DNA: TGTGCCATCAGTCCCGAGGGCGGACTCATACACGTTACCTACGAGCAGTACTTC
CDR3 protein: CAISPEGGLIHVTYEQYF
clone size: -
CDR3 length: 18
V gene: TRBV10-3
D gene: -
J gene: TRBJ2-7

CDR3 DNA: TGTGCCAGCAGCACCCTTGGAGGTAACGACGAGCAGTACTTC
CDR3 protein: CASSTLGGNDEQYF
clone size: -
CDR3 length: 14
V gene: TRBV11-2
D gene: -
J gene: TRBJ2-7

CDR3 DNA: TGTGCCAGCCGACCGGGACAGGGAATTTCAGTTACGCAGTATTTT
CDR3 protein: CASRPGQGISVTQYF
clone size: -
CDR3 length: 15
V gene: TRBV6-1
D gene: TRBD1
J gene: TRBJ2-3

CDR3 DNA: TGTGCCAGCAGACTAGCGGGAGGTAACGAGCAGTACTTC
CDR3 protein: CASRLAGGNEQYF
clone size: -
CDR3 length: 13
V gene: TRBV27
D gene: TRBD2
J gene: TRBJ2-7

CDR3 DNA: TGTGCCAGCAGTAGCGGAGGGGCCTACGAGCAGTACTTC
CDR3 protein: CASSSGGAYEQYF
clone size: -
CDR3 length: 13
V gene: TRBV27
D gene: -
J gene: TRBJ2-7

CDR3 DNA: TGTGCCAGCAGTAACGTGAGACAGGGATACTACAATGAGCAGTTCTTC
CDR3 protein: CASSNVRQGYYNEQFF
clone size: -
CDR3 length: 16
V gene: TRBV28
D gene: TRBD1
J gene: TRBJ2-1

CDR3 DNA: TGTGCCAGCAGTGAATTCGCTAGCGCGACCTACAATGAGCAGTTCTTC
CDR3 protein: CASSEFASATYNEQFF
clone size: -
CDR3 length: 16
V gene: TRBV6-1
D gene: -
J gene: TRBJ2-1

CDR3 DNA: TGTGCCAGCAGTCCATCGGGACAGTTGGTATATGAAGCTTTCTTT
CDR3 protein: CASSPSGQLVYEAFF
clone size: -
CDR3 length: 15
V gene: TRBV28
D gene: TRBD1
J gene: TRBJ1-1

CDR3 DNA: TGTGCCAGTAGCTTAGCGGGAGGGTACTACAATGAGCAGTTCTTC
CDR3 protein: CASSLAGGYYNEQFF
clone size: -
CDR3 length: 15
V gene: TRBV19
D gene: TRBD2
J gene: TRBJ2-1